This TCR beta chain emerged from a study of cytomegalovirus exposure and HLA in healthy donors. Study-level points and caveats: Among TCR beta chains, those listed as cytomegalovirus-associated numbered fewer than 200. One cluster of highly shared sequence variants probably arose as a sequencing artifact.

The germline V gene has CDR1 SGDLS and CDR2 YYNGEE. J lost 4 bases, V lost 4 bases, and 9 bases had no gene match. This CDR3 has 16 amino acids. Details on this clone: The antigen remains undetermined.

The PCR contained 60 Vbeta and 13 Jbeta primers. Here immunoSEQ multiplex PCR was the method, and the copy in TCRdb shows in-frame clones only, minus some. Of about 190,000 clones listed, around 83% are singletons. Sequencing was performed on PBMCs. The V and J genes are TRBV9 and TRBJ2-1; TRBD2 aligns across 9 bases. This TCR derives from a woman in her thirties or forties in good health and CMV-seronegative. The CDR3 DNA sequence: TGTGCCAGCAGCCCGAAGTGGCGGGAGGGTTACAATGAGCAGTTCTTC. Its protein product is CASSPKWREGYNEQFF.